These 13 T cell receptor beta chains came from one sample sequenced in a study of shared clonotypes between healthy human individuals. Clones were sequenced by immunoSEQ multiplex PCR, and TCRdb holds only the in-frame ones, with some missing. The profile shows 450,000 to 500,000 clones, 70% to 85% of them singletons. Source material: PBMCs. The receptor source for this set is a woman between 35 and 50 years old in good health. Some clones in this sample may be carry-over from other donors' samples.

This sequence joins TRBV2 and TRBJ1-5, with no clear D. The CDR3 is 14 residues long. Germline loops: CDR1 SNHLY, CDR2 FYNNEI. Trimming removed 5 bases from V and 3 bases from J, with 11 bases in between. The CDR3 coding sequence is TGTGCCAGCAGTTCGGCCAGCTCCAATCAGCCCCAGCATTTT. Translation: CASSSASSNQPQHF.

The chain combines TRBV5-1 with TRBJ2-1; 7 bases match TRBD2. The CDR3 contains 13 residues. Trimming took 4 bases from V and 4 from J; bases not matched to a gene: 2. Germline V gene lookup returns CDR1 SGHRS and CDR2 YFSETQ. This chain's CDR3 is CASSSGEYNEQFF. The CDR3 DNA sequence: TGCGCCAGCAGCAGCGGGGAATACAATGAGCAGTTCTTC.

This clone showed up many times. The gene calls are TRBV25-1 and TRBJ1-4; no definite D call. V shed 1 base and J shed 7 bases, with 19 bases lying between them. In germline, CDR1 is MGHDK, CDR2 SYGVNS. The CDR3 contains 17 residues. CDR3: CASSEFGKVARSEKLFF. CDR3 sequence (DNA): TGTGCCAGCAGTGAATTCGGCAAAGTAGCGAGAAGTGAAAAACTGTTTTTT.

The chain has TRBV30 and TRBJ1-4; D call uncertain. CDR3 length: 15 amino acids. V was clipped by 3 bases and J by 7 bases, with 18 bases between them. Looked up from germline, CDR1 is GTSNPN and CDR2 is SVGIG (reference sequence). The CDR3 nucleotides are TGTGCCTGGAGCCCCAGTTCGGGGTTAGGTGAAAAACTGTTTTTT. As protein: CAWSPSSGLGEKLFF.

Concerning this clone itself: Within the sample, other DNA sequences also encode this same CDR3. The J gene is TRBJ2-7, the V gene TRBV5-1; 12 nucleotides match TRBD2. V lost 4 bases, J lost 4 bases, and 3 bases stayed unmatched. CDR3 size: 14 residues. Germline V gene sequence: CDR1 SGHRS, CDR2 YFSETQ. CDR3 in amino acids: CASSPTSGRYEQYF. For the CDR3, the DNA is TGCGCCAGCAGCCCGACTAGCGGGAGATACGAGCAGTACTTC.

The CDR3 DNA follows: TGTGCCAGCAGCTTCGACAGGGGGGGTAATGAAAAACTGTTTTTT. Encoded protein: CASSFDRGGNEKLFF. The V gene is TRBV11-3, the J gene TRBJ1-4; the match to TRBD1 covers 9 bases. The CDR3 is 15 residues long. Per the germline V gene, CDR1 is SGHNT and CDR2 is YENEEA. Losses at the gene ends were 3 bases for V and 4 bases for J; bases not matched to a gene: 3.

The chain joins TRBV5-1 to TRBJ2-7; D unclear. CDR1 and CDR2 (germline): SGHRS, YFSETQ. Trimming stripped 5 bases from V and 5 bases from J, with 11 bases between. The CDR3 contains 12 residues. CDR3 in amino acids: CASSNEINEQYF. Here the CDR3 DNA reads TGCGCCAGCAGTAATGAGATCAACGAGCAGTACTTC.

The chain couples TRBV5-1 to TRBJ2-5; 7 bases map to TRBD2. Germline CDR1 and CDR2: SGHRS and YFSETQ. The V gene end was trimmed by 1 base and the J gene end by 0 bases; junction bases not matched to a gene: 0. The CDR3 runs to 14 residues. In DNA form, the CDR3 reads TGCGCCAGCAGCTTGAGCGGGGACCAAGAGACCCAGTACTTC. Protein: CASSLSGDQETQYF.

The chain carries TRBV27 and TRBJ2-1; TRBD2 matches 11 bases. Germline V gene data show CDR1 as MNHEY and CDR2 as SMNVEV (reference sequence). Trimming removed 2 bases from V and 5 bases from J; junction bases left unmatched: 14. The length of the CDR3 is 19 residues. The CDR3 region is CASSLGTSGPESAHNEQFF. CDR3 in DNA: TGTGCCAGCAGTTTAGGGACTAGCGGACCAGAGAGCGCCCACAATGAGCAGTTCTTC.

This clone was seen more than once but under ten times. This chain links TRBV5-1 with TRBJ2-3; D possibly corresponds to TRBD2 (6 bases). Germline-derived CDR1 and CDR2 are SGHRS and YFSETQ. The CDR3 is 13 amino acids. The germline V and J ends were trimmed by 3 bases and 4 bases, with 9 bases remaining between them. In nucleotides, the CDR3 is TGCGCCAGCAGCTCGCCGGGAGCAGATACGCAGTATTTT. It specifies CASSSPGADTQYF.

This clone was seen once. The chain is built from TRBV5-1 and TRBJ1-4; D is undetermined. V shed 0 bases and J shed 0 bases, with 15 bases lying between them. CDR3 length: 18 amino acids. Germline CDR1 is SGHRS and CDR2 is YFSETQ. The CDR3 bases are TGCGCCAGCAGCTTGGACATCCTAAAAAGTGCAACTAATGAAAAACTGTTTTTT. Protein: CASSLDILKSATNEKLFF.

The rearrangement uses TRBV15 and TRBJ1-2, with D unresolved. Germline lookup yields CDR1 LNHNV and CDR2 YYDKDF (reference sequence). Trimming stripped 4 bases from V and 3 bases from J, with 15 bases between. The CDR3 has 15 amino acids. The CDR3: CATSKDAGYDYGYTF. The CDR3 bases are TGTGCCACCAGCAAAGATGCGGGATACGACTATGGCTACACCTTC.

Concerning this clone: The sample has other DNA sequences that encode this CDR3 too. The rearrangement uses TRBV7-3 and TRBJ2-1; unclear D gene. The germline V gene has CDR1 SGHTA and CDR2 FQGTGA. The CDR3 spans 13 residues. With 4 bases removed from V and 4 bases from J, the gap between germline ends came to 8 bases. The CDR3 region is CASSSTSYNEQFF. CDR3 DNA sequence: TGTGCCAGCAGCTCGACTTCTTACAATGAGCAGTTCTTC.